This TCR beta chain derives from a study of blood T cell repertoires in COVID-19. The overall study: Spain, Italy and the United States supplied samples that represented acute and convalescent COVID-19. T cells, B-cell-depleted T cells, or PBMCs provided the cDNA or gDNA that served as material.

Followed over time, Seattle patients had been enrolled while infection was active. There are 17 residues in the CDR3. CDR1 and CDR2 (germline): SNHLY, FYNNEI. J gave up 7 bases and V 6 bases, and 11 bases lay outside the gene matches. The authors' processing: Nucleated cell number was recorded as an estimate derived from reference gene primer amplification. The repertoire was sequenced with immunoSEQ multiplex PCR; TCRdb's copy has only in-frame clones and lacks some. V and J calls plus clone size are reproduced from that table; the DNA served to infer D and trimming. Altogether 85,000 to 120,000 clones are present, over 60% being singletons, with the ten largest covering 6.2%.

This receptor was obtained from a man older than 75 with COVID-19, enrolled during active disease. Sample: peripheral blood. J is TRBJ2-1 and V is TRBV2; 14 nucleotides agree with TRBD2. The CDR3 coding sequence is TGTGCCAGCAGCGGAGGACTAGCGGGAGGACAGCGGAATGAGCAGTTCTTC. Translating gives CASSGGLAGGQRNEQFF.